This is a list of T cell receptor beta chains from one sample in a study of CXCR3-negative and CXCR3-positive naive CD8 T cells. TCRdb reprocessed the 5' RACE reads, keeping one entry per CDR3 protein, no DNA. This table holds around 88,000 distinct CDR3 sequences. The sample was naive CXCR3+ CD8+ T cells from blood. Receptors were obtained from a human donor in good health. Some clones in this sample may be carry-over from other donors' samples. Each CDR3 is given with its conserved first and last residue. Fields, in order: V gene, J gene, CDR3 protein.

V gene: TRBV2; J gene: TRBJ1-5; CDR3 protein: CASKGRWGSGDQPQHF
V gene: TRBV29-1; J gene: TRBJ2-2; CDR3 protein: CSVERRPGELFF
V gene: TRBV20-1; J gene: TRBJ2-1; CDR3 protein: CSASGDGGLTWNEQFF
V gene: TRBV12-5; J gene: TRBJ2-6; CDR3 protein: CASGAGVSGANVLTF
V gene: TRBV6-5; J gene: TRBJ2-2; CDR3 protein: CASSLGSNTGELFF
V gene: TRBV6-2/TRBV6-3; J gene: TRBJ2-7; CDR3 protein: CASSYSTETYEQYF
V gene: TRBV19; J gene: TRBJ2-7; CDR3 protein: CASSTSSGGAYEQYF
V gene: TRBV28; J gene: TRBJ2-1; CDR3 protein: CASTGGVSSYNEQFF
V gene: TRBV9; J gene: TRBJ2-1; CDR3 protein: CASSMGLAGAQPLNNEQFF
V gene: TRBV6-6; J gene: TRBJ2-2; CDR3 protein: CASSHLYTGELFF
V gene: TRBV7-2; J gene: TRBJ2-3; CDR3 protein: CAMTRGSTDTQYF
V gene: TRBV2; J gene: TRBJ2-1; CDR3 protein: CASSELAGAILDEQFF
V gene: TRBV11-3; J gene: TRBJ2-2; CDR3 protein: CASIESGTSGGWTGELFF
V gene: TRBV12-3/TRBV12-4; J gene: TRBJ2-3; CDR3 protein: CASSLWGSIQPTDTQYF
V gene: TRBV4-2; J gene: TRBJ2-7; CDR3 protein: CASSQGVNEQYF
V gene: TRBV6-2/TRBV6-3; J gene: TRBJ2-2; CDR3 protein: CASSYAGGGPLHTGELFF
V gene: TRBV5-1; J gene: TRBJ2-7; CDR3 protein: CASSWGQGLDEQYF
V gene: TRBV4-2; J gene: TRBJ2-5; CDR3 protein: CASSQDLGFGETQYF
V gene: TRBV27; J gene: TRBJ1-3; CDR3 protein: CASTTSGGAGNTIYF
V gene: TRBV20-1; J gene: TRBJ1-1; CDR3 protein: CSARGGYTEAFF
V gene: TRBV27; J gene: TRBJ2-7; CDR3 protein: CASSYIGPSSYEQYF
V gene: TRBV12-3/TRBV12-4; J gene: TRBJ2-7; CDR3 protein: CASRTHTDEQYF
V gene: TRBV5-6; J gene: TRBJ2-2; CDR3 protein: CAGRRRGTGELFF
V gene: TRBV19; J gene: TRBJ2-7; CDR3 protein: CASSNPTWGAYEQYF